This TCR beta chain was recovered during a study of T cells in Graves' hyperthyroidism and ophthalmopathy. RNA transcripts provided the source from which TCR beta CDR3 regions were amplified. RT-PCR in the first round (using the HTBI primer set) targeted the TCR CDR3. TCRdb redid the calling of the multiplex PCR reads with MiXCR, one entry per CDR3 protein. This table holds about 200,000 distinct CDR3 sequences, about a sixth found once. Germline V lookup: CDR1 LNHNV, CDR2 YYDKDF (reference sequence). V lost 0 bases to trimming and J lost 0 bases, with 5 bases between them. The CDR3 consists of 14 residues. Patients aged 18 to 65 had newly diagnosed hyperthyroidism that had lasted under 2 months.

The sample comprised blood. This sequence joins TRBV15 and TRBJ1-1; D gene unclear. The receptor was derived from a woman in her 50s with Graves' hyperthyroidism. The CDR3 DNA is TGTGCCACCAGCAGAGATGGGGTGAACACTGAAGCTTTCTTT. Its translation: CATSRDGVNTEAFF.